What follows is one TCR beta chain and its context. The length of the CDR3 is 12 residues. V dropped 5 bases and J dropped 12; count of bases not matched to a gene: 7. Per the germline V gene, CDR1 is LNHDA and CDR2 is SQIVND (reference sequence). Per the original data handling: It was from reference gene primer amplification that nucleated cell counts were estimated. Assay used: immunoSEQ multiplex PCR; TCRdb lists only in-frame clones, some missing. Clone size and the V and J calls come from that table; the DNA yielded D and trimming. The profile covers about 90,000 clones, with 87% appearing a single time and 15% taken by the ten largest. The source of the sample is a study of blood T cell repertoires in COVID-19. Study as a whole: Spain, Italy and the United States supplied samples that represented acute and convalescent COVID-19. PBMCs, B-cell-depleted T cells, or T cells provided the cDNA or gDNA that made up the material.

This chain connects TRBV19 to TRBJ1-1; TRBD1 matches at 9 bases. Material: peripheral blood. The TCR was taken from a male donor with acute or convalescent COVID-19. The CDR3 bases are TGTGCCAGTAGTCCTCGGGACAGGGAATCTTTCTTT. Its protein is CASSPRDRESFF.